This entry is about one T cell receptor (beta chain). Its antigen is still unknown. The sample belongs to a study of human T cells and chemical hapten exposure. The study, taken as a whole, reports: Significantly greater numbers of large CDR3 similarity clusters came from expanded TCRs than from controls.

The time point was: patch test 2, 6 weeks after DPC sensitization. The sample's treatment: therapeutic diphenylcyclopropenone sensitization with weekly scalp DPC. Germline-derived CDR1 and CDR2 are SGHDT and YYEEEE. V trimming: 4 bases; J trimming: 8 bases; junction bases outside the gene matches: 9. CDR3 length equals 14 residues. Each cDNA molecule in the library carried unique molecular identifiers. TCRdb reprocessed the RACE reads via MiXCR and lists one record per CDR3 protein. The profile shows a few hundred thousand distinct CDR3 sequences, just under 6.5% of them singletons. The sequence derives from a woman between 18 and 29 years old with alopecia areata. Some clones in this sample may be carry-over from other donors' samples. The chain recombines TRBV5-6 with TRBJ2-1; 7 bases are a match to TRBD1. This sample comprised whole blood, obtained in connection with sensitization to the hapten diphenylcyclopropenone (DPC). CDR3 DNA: TGTGCCAGCAGCAGAGGACAGGTGCGGTATGAGCAGTTCTTC. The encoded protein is CASSRGQVRYEQFF.